This T cell receptor (beta chain) was sequenced during a study of blood T cells in healthy people across ages. Looked up from germline, CDR1 is SQVTM and CDR2 is ANQGSEA. CDR3 length: 12 amino acids. Trimming removed 7 bases at V and 8 bases at J, with 17 bases between. A sample-barcoded 5' primer and a J-beta primer mix were used in a second PCR of roughly 7 to 11 cycles. Every cDNA was tagged by a template-switch adaptor with 12 random nucleotides. TCRdb re-derived calls from the 5' RACE reads in MiXCR, one entry per CDR3 protein. The sample includes hundreds of thousands of distinct CDR3 sequences, roughly 50% of them seen just once.

The sequence was obtained from a man aged 40-50 years in good health. The genes are TRBV29-1 and TRBJ1-2; no definite D call. The specimen sequenced was blood. Here the CDR3 reads CSGQVPAGGYTF. The CDR3 bases are TGCAGCGGCCAGGTCCCTGCGGGGGGCTACACCTTC. Full variable domain (rest looked up from reference TRBV29-1 and TRBJ1-2): SAVISQKPSRDICQRGTSLTIQCQVDSQVTMMFWYRQQPGQSLTLIATANQGSEATYESGFVIDKFPISRPNLTFSTLTVSNMSPEDSSIYLCSGQVPAGGYTFGSGTRLTVV.